The 8 T cell receptor beta chains presented below share a single source sample, sequenced in a study of blood T cell repertoires in COVID-19. Sequenced by immunoSEQ multiplex PCR; TCRdb stores in-frame clones only, minus some. Among more than 200,000 clones listed, just over 85% were seen once. The material sequenced was peripheral blood. Receptor source: a man of 80 years or more with acute or convalescent COVID-19.

The genes are TRBV3-1 (or the pseudogene TRBV3-2) and TRBJ2-6; TRBD1 aligns across 10 bases. The germline gives CDR1 LGHDT, CDR2 YNNKEL (reference sequence). Trimming at V came to 4 bases and at J to 13 bases, leaving 7 bases not matched to a gene. This CDR3 has 14 residues. CDR3 bases: TGTGCCAGCAGCCTTCGACAGGGGGCCCTTGTCCTGACTTTC. Protein sequence: CASSLRQGALVLTF.

The chain is built from TRBV7-9 and TRBJ2-7, with 10 bases identical to TRBD2. CDR1 and CDR2 (germline): SEHNR, FQNEAQ (reference sequence). The V segment lost 6 bases and the J segment 7 bases; nucleotides outside the gene matches: 15. There are 16 residues in the CDR3. CDR3 residues: CASSFSLAGAAGEQYF. The CDR3, as DNA: TGTGCCAGCAGTTTTTCCCTAGCGGGAGCGGCAGGGGAGCAGTACTTC.

The chain has TRBV4-3 and TRBJ1-2; the match to TRBD1 covers 7 bases. CDR1 and CDR2 (germline): LGHNA, YSLEER. Trimming at V came to 1 base and at J to 4 bases, leaving 3 bases not matched to a gene. The CDR3 sequence is 14 residues long. The CDR3: CASSQGQGGYGYTF. In DNA form, the CDR3 reads TGCGCCAGCAGCCAAGGACAGGGTGGCTATGGCTACACCTTC.

This clone was observed once. The V call is TRBV4-2, the J call TRBJ1-6; 9 positions agree with TRBD1. Germline V gene lookup returns CDR1 LGHNA and CDR2 YNFKEQ. J gave up 6 bases and V 0 bases, and 3 bases lay outside the gene matches. The CDR3 length is 16 residues. DNA for the CDR3: TGTGCCAGCAGCCAAGATCCGACAGGGGGTAATTCACCCCTCCACTTT. It translates to CASSQDPTGGNSPLHF.

This chain joins TRBV18 and TRBJ1-3, with 7 bases that match TRBD1. The germline CDR1 and CDR2 sequences are KGHSH and LQKENI. J was trimmed by 0 bases and V by 3 bases; bases with no gene match: 2. The CDR3 sequence is 15 residues long. The CDR3 protein is CASSPGQISGNTIYF. The CDR3 DNA reads TGTGCCAGCTCACCGGGACAGATCTCTGGAAACACCATATATTTT. Variable domain in full (rest from reference TRBV18 and TRBJ1-3): NAGVMQNPRHLVRRRGQEARLRCSPMKGHSHVYWYRQLPEEGLKFMVYLQKENIIDESGMPKERFSAEFPKEGPSILRIQQVVRGDSAAYFCASSPGQISGNTIYFGEGSWLTVV.

V gene TRBV3-1 (or the pseudogene TRBV3-2) combines with J gene TRBJ2-5; 9 nucleotides align to TRBD1. The CDR3 runs to 13 residues. J gave up 7 bases and V 4 bases, and 4 bases lay outside the gene matches. Germline CDR1 reads LGHDT; CDR2 reads YNNKEL (reference sequence). CDR3 sequence (DNA): TGTGCCAGCAGCCTAAGACAGGGGGGGACCCAGTACTTC. This sequence encodes CASSLRQGGTQYF.

This rearrangement joins TRBV6-2 or TRBV6-3 to TRBJ2-1; 7 nucleotides align to TRBD2. CDR3 length: 16 residues. The germline gives CDR1 MNHEY, CDR2 SVGEGT. J lost 5 bases, V lost 6 bases, and 13 bases had no gene match. The CDR3 protein is CASSPVPNRGDNEQFF. In DNA, the CDR3 is TGTGCCAGCAGCCCTGTGCCTAACCGGGGGGACAATGAGCAGTTCTTC.

This clone appeared a few times. The CDR3 sequence: CAIGGGSYTGELFF. DNA of the CDR3: TGTGCCATCGGGGGCGGGAGTTACACCGGGGAGCTGTTTTTT. The rearrangement links TRBV19 to TRBJ2-2; D may be TRBD2 (7 bases). This CDR3 is built from 14 residues. Trimming shortened V by 10 bases and J by 3 bases, and 15 bases separated the two germline ends. Germline lookup yields CDR1 LNHDA and CDR2 SQIVND (reference sequence).